This T cell receptor beta chain derives from a study of immune evolution from preneoplasia to lung adenocarcinoma. Here immunoSEQ multiplex PCR was the method, and the copy in TCRdb shows in-frame clones only, minus some. Among about 14,000 clones listed, 80% to 90% were seen once. A few counts support this clone. Antigen specificity is unknown. Study observations and caveats: Top clone frequencies peaked in normal lung, apparently declining through invasive adenocarcinoma. Later-stage lesions seemingly showed higher T cell density and diversity than normal lung.

Two lung cancer pathologists independently confirmed each histologic diagnosis. Germline assignment: CDR1 SNHLY and CDR2 FYNNEI. V lost 5 bases and J 2 bases, leaving 10 bases between the germline ends. The CDR3 extends over 13 amino acids. The V gene is TRBV2, the J gene TRBJ2-7; D call uncertain. The sequenced material came from FFPE minimally invasive lung adenocarcinoma tissue. The receptor was isolated from a person between 70 and 80 years old with lung adenocarcinoma. The CDR3 region is CASSRNMAYEQYF. The DNA of the CDR3 is TGTGCCAGCAGTCGGAACATGGCCTACGAGCAGTACTTC. Variable domain in full (rest from reference TRBV2 and TRBJ2-7): EPEVTQTPSHQVTQMGQEVILRCVPISNHLYFYWYRQILGQKVEFLVSFYNNEISEKSEIFDDQFSVERPDGSNFTLKIRSTKLEDSAMYFCASSRNMAYEQYFGPGTRLTVT.